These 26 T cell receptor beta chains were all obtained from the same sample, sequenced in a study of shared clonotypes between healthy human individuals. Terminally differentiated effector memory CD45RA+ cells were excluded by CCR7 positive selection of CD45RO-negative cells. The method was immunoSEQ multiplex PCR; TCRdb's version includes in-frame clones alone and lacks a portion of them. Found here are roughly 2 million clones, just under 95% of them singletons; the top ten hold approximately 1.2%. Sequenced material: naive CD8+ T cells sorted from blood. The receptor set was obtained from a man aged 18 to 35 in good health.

The DNA for the CDR3 is TGTGCCAGCACATACAGTACGGCTGAAGAGACCCAGTACTTC. Its protein is CASTYSTAEETQYF. The V gene is TRBV13, the J gene TRBJ2-5; D remains unclear. The germline CDR1 and CDR2 sequences are PRHDT and FYEKMQ (reference sequence). This CDR3 is built from 14 residues. Trimming took off 7 bases at V and 3 bases at J, with 15 bases between the two ends.

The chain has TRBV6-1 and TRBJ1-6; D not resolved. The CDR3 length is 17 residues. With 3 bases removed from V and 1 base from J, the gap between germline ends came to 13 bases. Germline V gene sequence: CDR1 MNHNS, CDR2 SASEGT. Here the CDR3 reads CASSESAGRSYNSPLHF. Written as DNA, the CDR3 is TGTGCCAGCAGTGAGTCGGCAGGACGATCCTATAATTCACCCCTCCACTTT.

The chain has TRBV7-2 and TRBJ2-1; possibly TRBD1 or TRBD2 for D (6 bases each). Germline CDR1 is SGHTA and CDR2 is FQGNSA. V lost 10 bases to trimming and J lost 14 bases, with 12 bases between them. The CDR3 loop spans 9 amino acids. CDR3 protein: CATPEGEFF. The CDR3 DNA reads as TGTGCCACTCCGGAGGGGGAGTTCTTC.

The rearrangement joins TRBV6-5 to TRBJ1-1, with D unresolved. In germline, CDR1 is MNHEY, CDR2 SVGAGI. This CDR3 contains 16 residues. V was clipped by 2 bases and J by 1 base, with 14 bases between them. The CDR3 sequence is CASSYGPGWANTEAFF. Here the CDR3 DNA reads TGTGCCAGCAGTTACGGTCCTGGGTGGGCGAACACTGAAGCTTTCTTT.

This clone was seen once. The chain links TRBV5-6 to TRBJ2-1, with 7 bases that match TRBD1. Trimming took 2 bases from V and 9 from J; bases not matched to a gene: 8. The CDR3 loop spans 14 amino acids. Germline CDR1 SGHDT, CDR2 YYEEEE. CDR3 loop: CASSFEGAGTEQFF. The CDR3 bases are TGTGCCAGCAGCTTCGAGGGGGCAGGGACTGAGCAGTTCTTC.

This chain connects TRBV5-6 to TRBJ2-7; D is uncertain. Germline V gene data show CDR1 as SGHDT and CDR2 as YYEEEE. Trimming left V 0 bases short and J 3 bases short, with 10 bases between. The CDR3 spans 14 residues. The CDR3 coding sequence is TGTGCCAGCAGCTTGGCCCTGCTAAGCTACGAGCAGTACTTC. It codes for CASSLALLSYEQYF.

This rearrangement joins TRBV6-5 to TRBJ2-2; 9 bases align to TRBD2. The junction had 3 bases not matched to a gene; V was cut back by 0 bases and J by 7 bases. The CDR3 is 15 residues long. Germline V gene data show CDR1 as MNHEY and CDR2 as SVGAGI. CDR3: CASSYSASGNGELFF. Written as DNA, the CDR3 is TGTGCCAGCAGTTACTCGGCTAGCGGGAACGGGGAGCTGTTTTTT.

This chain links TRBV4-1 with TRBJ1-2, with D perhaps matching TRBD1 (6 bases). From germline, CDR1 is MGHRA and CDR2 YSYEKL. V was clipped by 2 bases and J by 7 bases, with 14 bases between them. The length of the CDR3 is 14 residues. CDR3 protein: CASSQPDRSVGYTF. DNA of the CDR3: TGCGCCAGCAGCCAACCCGACAGGTCCGTTGGCTACACCTTC.

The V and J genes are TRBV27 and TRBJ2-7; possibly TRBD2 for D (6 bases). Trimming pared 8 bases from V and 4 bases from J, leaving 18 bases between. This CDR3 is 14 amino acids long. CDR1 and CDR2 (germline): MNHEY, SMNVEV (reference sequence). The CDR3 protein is CASGRKIPPYEQYF. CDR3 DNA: TGTGCCAGCGGGAGGAAGATTCCGCCATACGAGCAGTACTTC.

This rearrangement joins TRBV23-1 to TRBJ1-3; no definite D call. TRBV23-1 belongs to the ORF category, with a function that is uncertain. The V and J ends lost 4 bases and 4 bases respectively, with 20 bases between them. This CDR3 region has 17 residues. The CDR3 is CASSRHVFWLSGNTIYF. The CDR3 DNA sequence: TGCGCCAGCAGTCGCCACGTTTTTTGGCTCTCCGGAAACACCATATATTTT.

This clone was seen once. The CDR3 region is CAISETENTEAFF. The CDR3 DNA is TGTGCCATCAGTGAAACCGAAAACACTGAAGCTTTCTTT. The J gene is TRBJ1-1, the V gene TRBV10-3; D is unresolved. Germline V gene lookup returns CDR1 ENHRY and CDR2 SYGVKD. V was cut by 3 bases and J by 2 bases, with 7 bases left in between. The CDR3 spans 13 residues.

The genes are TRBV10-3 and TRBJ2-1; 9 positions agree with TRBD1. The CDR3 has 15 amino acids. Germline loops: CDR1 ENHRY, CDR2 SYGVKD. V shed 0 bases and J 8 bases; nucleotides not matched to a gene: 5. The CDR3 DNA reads TGTGCCATCAGTGAGTCAGGGACAGGGATAGATGAGCAGTTCTTC. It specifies CAISESGTGIDEQFF.

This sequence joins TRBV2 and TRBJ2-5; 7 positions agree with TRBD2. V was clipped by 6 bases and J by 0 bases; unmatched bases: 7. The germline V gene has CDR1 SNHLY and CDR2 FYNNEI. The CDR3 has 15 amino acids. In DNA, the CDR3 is TGTGCCAGCAGCGACGGACTAGAGTACCAAGAGACCCAGTACTTC. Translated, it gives CASSDGLEYQETQYF.

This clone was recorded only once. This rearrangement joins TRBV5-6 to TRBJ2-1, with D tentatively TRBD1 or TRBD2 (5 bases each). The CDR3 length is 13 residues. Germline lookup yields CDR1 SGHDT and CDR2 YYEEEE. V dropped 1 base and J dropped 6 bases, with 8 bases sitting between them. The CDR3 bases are TGTGCCAGCAGCTTGTGGGGGTCCAATGAGCAGTTCTTC. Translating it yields CASSLWGSNEQFF.

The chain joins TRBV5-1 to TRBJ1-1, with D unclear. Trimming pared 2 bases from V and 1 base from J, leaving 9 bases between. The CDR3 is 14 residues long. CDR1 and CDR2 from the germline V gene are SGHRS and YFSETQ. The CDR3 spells CASSFMDPNTEAFF. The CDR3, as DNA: TGCGCCAGCAGCTTTATGGATCCGAACACTGAAGCTTTCTTT.

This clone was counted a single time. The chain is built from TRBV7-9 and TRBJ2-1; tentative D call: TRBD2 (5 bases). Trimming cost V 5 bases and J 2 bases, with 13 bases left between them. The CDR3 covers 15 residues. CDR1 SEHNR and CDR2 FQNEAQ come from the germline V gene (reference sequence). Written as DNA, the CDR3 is TGTGCCAGCAGCCTACGTGCGGAGGCCTACAATGAGCAGTTCTTC. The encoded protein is CASSLRAEAYNEQFF. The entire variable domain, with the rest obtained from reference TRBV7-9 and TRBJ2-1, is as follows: DTGVSQNPRHKITKRGQNVTFRCDPISEHNRLYWYRQTLGQGPEFLTYFQNEAQLEKSRLLSDRFSAERPKGSFSTLEIQRTEQGDSAMYLCASSLRAEAYNEQFFGPGTRLTVL.

This chain's CDR3 is CASSLARDIQETQYF. The CDR3 bases are TGTGCCAGCAGCTTAGCTAGGGACATCCAAGAGACCCAGTACTTC. The rearrangement links TRBV7-9 to TRBJ2-5; maybe TRBD1 (6 bases). This CDR3 spans 15 amino acids. Per germline, CDR1 SEHNR and CDR2 FQNEAQ (reference sequence). V lost 0 bases to trimming and J lost 1 base, with 9 bases between them. The full variable domain, its missing parts supplied by reference TRBV7-9 and TRBJ2-5, is DTGVSQNPRHKITKRGQNVTFRCDPISEHNRLYWYRQTLGQGPEFLTYFQNEAQLEKSRLLSDRFSAERPKGSFSTLEIQRTEQGDSAMYLCASSLARDIQETQYFGPGTRLLVL.

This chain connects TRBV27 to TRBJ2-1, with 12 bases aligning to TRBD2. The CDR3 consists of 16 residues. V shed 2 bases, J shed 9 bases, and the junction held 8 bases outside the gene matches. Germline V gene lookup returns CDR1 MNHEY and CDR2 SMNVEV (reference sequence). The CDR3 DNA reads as TGTGCCAGCAGTTTACTAGCGGGAGGGCCCGAGGGTGAGCAGTTCTTC. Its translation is CASSLLAGGPEGEQFF.

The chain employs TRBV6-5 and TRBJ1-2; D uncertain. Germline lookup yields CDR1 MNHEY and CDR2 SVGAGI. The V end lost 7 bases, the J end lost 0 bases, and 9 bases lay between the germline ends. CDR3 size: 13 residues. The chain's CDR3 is CASTAFPNYGYTF. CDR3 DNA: TGTGCCAGCACGGCCTTTCCTAACTATGGCTACACCTTC.

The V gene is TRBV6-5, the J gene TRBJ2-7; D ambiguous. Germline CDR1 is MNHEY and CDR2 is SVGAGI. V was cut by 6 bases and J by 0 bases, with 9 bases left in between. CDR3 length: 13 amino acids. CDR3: CASSHQDSYEQYF. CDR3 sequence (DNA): TGTGCCAGCAGCCATCAAGACTCCTACGAGCAGTACTTC.

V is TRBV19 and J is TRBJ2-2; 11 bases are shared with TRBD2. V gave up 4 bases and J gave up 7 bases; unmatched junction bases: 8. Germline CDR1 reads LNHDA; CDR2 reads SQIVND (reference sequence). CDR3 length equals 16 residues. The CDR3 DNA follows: TGTGCCAGTAGTAATCTAGCGGGAGGTGGTGGCGGGGAGCTGTTTTTT. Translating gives CASSNLAGGGGGELFF. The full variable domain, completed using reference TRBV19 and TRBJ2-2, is DGGITQSPKYLFRKEGQNVTLSCEQNLNHDAMYWYRQDPGQGLRLIYYSQIVNDFQKGDIAEGYSVSREKKESFPLTVTSAQKNPTAFYLCASSNLAGGGGGELFFGEGSRLTVL.

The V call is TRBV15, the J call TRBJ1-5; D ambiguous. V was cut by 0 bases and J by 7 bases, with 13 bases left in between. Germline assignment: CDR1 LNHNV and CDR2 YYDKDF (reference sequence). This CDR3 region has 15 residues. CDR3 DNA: TGTGCCACCAGCAGAGATACCTACTCGGTACAGCCCCAGCATTTT. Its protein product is CATSRDTYSVQPQHF.

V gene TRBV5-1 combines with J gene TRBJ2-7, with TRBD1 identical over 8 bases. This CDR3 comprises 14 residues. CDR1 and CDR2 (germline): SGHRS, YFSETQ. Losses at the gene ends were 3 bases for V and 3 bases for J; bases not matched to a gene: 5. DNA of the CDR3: TGCGCCAGCAGCTCTACCAGGGGGCTCTACGAGCAGTACTTC. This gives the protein CASSSTRGLYEQYF.

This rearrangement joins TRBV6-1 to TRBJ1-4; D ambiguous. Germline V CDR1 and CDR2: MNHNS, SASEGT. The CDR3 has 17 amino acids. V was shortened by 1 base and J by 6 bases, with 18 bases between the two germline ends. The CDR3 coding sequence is TGTGCCAGCAGTGAAGACTTAGGAACAGAACATTATGAAAAACTGTTTTTT. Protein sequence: CASSEDLGTEHYEKLFF.

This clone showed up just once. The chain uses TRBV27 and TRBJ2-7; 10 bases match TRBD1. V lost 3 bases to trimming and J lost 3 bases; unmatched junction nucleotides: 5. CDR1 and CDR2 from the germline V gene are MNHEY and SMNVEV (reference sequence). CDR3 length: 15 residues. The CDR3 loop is CASSFTGQGFYEQYF. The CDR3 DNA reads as TGTGCCAGCAGTTTTACGGGACAGGGGTTCTACGAGCAGTACTTC.

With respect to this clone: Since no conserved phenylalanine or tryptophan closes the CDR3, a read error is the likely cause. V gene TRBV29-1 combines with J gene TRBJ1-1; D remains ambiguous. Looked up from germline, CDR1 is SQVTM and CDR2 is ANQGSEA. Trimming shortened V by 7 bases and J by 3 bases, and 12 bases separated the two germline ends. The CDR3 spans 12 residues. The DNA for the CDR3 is TGCAGCGGGGCCGGAAGAGACACTGAAGCTTTCTTA. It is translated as CSGAGRDTEAFL.